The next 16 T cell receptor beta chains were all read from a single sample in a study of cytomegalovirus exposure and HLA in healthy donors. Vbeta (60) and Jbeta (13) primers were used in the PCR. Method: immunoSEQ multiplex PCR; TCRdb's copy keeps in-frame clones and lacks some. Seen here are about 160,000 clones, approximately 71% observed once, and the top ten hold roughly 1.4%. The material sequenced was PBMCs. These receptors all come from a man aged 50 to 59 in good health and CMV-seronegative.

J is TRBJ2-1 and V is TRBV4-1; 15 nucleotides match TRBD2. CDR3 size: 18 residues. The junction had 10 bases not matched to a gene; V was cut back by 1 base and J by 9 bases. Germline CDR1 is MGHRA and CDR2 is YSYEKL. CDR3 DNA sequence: TGCGCCAGCAGCCAAGTACAAGGACTAGCGGGGGGGCTGGCTGAGCAGTTCTTC. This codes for CASSQVQGLAGGLAEQFF.

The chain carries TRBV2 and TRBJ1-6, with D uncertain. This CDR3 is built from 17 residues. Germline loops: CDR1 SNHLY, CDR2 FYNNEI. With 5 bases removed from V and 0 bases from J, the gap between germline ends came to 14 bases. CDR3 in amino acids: CASSNPTPSSYNSPLHF. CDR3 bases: TGTGCCAGCAGTAACCCGACACCGAGCTCCTATAATTCACCCCTCCACTTT. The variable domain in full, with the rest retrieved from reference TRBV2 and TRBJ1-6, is EPEVTQTPSHQVTQMGQEVILRCVPISNHLYFYWYRQILGQKVEFLVSFYNNEISEKSEIFDDQFSVERPDGSNFTLKIRSTKLEDSAMYFCASSNPTPSSYNSPLHFGNGTRLTVT.

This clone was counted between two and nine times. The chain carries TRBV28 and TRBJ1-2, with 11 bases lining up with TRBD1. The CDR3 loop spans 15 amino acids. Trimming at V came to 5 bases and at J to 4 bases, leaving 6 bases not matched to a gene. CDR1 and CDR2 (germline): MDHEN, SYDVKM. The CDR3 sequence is CASSLRTGGSYGYTF. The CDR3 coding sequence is TGTGCCAGCAGTCTGAGGACAGGGGGCAGCTATGGCTACACCTTC.

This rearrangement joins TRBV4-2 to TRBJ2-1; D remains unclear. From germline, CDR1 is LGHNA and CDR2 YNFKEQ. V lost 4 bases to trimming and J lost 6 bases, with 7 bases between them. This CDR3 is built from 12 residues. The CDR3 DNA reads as TGTGCCAGCAGCCGGCCCAGCAATGAGCAGTTCTTC. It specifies CASSRPSNEQFF.

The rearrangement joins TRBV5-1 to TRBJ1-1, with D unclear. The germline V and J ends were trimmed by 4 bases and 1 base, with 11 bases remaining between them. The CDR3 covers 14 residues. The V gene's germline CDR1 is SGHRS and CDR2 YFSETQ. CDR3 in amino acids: CASSPGGRNTEAFF. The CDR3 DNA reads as TGCGCCAGCAGCCCTGGAGGCCGGAACACTGAAGCTTTCTTT.

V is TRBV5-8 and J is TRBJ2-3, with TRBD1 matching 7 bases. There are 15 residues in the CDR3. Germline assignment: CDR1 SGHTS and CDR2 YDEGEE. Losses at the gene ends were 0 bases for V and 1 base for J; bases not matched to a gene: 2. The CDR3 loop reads CASSLGDRGTDTQYF. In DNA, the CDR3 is TGTGCCAGCAGCTTGGGAGACAGGGGCACAGATACGCAGTATTTT.

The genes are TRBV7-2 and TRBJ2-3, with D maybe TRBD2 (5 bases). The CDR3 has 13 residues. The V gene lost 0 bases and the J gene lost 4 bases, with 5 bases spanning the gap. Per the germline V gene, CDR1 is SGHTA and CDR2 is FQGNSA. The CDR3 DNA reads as TGTGCCAGCAGCTTAGCGGACTCAGATACGCAGTATTTT. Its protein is CASSLADSDTQYF.

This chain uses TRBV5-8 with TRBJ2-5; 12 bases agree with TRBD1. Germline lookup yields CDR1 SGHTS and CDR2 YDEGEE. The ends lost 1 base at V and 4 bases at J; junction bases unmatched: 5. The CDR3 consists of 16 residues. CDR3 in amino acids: CASSLPGQGAGETQYF. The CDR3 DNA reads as TGTGCCAGCAGCTTGCCGGGACAGGGGGCTGGAGAGACCCAGTACTTC.

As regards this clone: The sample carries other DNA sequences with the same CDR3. In DNA, the CDR3 is TGTGCCACCAGCACCTACACAGGGGTGAACACTGAAGCTTTCTTT. This sequence encodes CATSTYTGVNTEAFF. V gene TRBV15 combines with J gene TRBJ1-1; TRBD1 matches 7 bases. Germline V lookup: CDR1 LNHNV, CDR2 YYDKDF (reference sequence). The CDR3 is made up of 15 amino acids. V dropped 4 bases and J dropped 0; count of bases not matched to a gene: 5.

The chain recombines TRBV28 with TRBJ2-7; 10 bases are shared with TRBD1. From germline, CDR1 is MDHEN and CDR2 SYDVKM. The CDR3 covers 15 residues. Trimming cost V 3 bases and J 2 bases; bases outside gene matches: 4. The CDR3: CASSLGTGAPYEQYF. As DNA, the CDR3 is TGTGCCAGCAGTTTGGGGACAGGGGCCCCCTACGAGCAGTACTTC.

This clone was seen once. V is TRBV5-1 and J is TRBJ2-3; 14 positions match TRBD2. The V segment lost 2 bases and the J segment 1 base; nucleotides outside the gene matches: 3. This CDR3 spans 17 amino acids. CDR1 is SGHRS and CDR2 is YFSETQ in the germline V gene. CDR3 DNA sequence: TGCGCCAGCAGCTTTGGACTAGCGGGGGGCCGCACAGATACGCAGTATTTT. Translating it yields CASSFGLAGGRTDTQYF.

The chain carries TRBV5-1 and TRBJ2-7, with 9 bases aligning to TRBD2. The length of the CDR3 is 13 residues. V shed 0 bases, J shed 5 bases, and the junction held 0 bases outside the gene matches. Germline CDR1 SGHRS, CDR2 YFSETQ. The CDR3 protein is CASSLGGRDEQYF. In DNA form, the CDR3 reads TGCGCCAGCAGCTTGGGCGGGAGGGACGAGCAGTACTTC. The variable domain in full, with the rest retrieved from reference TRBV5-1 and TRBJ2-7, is KAGVTQTPRYLIKTRGQQVTLSCSPISGHRSVSWYQQTPGQGLQFLFEYFSETQRNKGNFPGRFSGRQFSNSRSEMNVSTLELGDSALYLCASSLGGRDEQYFGPGTRLTVT.

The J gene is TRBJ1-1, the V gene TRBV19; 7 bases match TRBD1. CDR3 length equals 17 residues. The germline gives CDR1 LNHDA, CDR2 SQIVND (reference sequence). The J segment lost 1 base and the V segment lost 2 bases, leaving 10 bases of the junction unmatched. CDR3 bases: TGTGCCAGTAGTATACCCAGGGACAGCTCGAGGAACACTGAAGCTTTCTTT. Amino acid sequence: CASSIPRDSSRNTEAFF.

Here the CDR3 reads CASSLGDTGELFF. In DNA form, the CDR3 reads TGCGCCAGCAGCTTAGGGGACACCGGGGAGCTGTTTTTT. The chain couples TRBV5-1 to TRBJ2-2; maybe TRBD1 (5 bases). With 2 bases removed from V and 3 bases from J, the gap between germline ends came to 5 bases. The CDR3 runs to 13 residues. CDR1 and CDR2 from the germline V gene are SGHRS and YFSETQ. Combining the CDR3 with reference TRBV5-1 and TRBJ2-2 gives the whole variable domain KAGVTQTPRYLIKTRGQQVTLSCSPISGHRSVSWYQQTPGQGLQFLFEYFSETQRNKGNFPGRFSGRQFSNSRSEMNVSTLELGDSALYLCASSLGDTGELFFGEGSRLTVL.

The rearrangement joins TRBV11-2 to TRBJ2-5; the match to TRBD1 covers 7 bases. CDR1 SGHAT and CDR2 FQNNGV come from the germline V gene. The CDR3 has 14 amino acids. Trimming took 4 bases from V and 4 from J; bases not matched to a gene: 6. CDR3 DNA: TGTGCCAGCAGCTCACACAGGGGTTCAGAGACCCAGTACTTC. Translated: CASSSHRGSETQYF.

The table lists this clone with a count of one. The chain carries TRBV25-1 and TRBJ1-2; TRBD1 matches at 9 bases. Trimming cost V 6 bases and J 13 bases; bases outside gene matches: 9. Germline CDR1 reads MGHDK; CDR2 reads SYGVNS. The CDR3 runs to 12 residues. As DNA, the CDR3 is TGTGCCAGCAGCCCCGGGACAGGGACTCGCACCTTC. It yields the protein CASSPGTGTRTF.